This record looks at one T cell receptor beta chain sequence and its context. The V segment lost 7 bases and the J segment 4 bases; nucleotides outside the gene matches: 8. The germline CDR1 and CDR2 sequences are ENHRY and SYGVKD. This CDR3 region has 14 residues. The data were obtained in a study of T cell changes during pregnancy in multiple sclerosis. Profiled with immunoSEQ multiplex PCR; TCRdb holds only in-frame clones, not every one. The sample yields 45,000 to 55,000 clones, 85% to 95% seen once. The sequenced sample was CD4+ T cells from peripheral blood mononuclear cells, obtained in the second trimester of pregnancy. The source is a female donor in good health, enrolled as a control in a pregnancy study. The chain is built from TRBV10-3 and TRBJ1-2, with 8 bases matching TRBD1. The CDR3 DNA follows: TGTGCCATCACCGGGGACAGGTTGTCCTATGGCTACACCTTC. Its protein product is CAITGDRLSYGYTF.